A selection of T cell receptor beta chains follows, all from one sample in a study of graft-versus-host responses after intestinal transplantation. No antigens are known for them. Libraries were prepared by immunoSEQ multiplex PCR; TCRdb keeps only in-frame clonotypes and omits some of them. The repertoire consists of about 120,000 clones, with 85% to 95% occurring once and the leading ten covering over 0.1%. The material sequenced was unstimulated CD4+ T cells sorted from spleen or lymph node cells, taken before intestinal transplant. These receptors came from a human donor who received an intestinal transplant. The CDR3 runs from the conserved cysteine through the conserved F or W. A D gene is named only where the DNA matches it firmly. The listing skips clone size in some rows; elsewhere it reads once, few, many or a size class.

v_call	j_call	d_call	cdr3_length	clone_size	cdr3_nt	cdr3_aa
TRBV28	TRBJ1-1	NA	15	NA	TGTGCCAGCAGTTTAGGGGGAATGGTGAACACTGAAGCTTTCTTT	CASSLGGMVNTEAFF
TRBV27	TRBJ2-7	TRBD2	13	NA	TGTGCCACCTGGACTAGCGGGCGGTACGAGCAGTACTTC	CATWTSGRYEQYF
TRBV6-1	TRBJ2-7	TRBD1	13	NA	TGTGCCAGATCAGGTCAGGGGGCCTACGAGCAGTACTTC	CARSGQGAYEQYF
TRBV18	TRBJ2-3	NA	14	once	TGTGCCAGCTCCCCCACAGGGTACACAGATACGCAGTATTTT	CASSPTGYTDTQYF
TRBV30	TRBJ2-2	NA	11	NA	TGTGCCTGTGGGAGTCCCGGGGAGCTGTTTTTT	CACGSPGELFF
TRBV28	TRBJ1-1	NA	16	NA	TGTGCCAGCAGTTTAGCAGTGGGGTTACTGAACACTGAAGCTTTCTTT	CASSLAVGLLNTEAFF
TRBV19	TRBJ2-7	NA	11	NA	TGTGCCACCCAGGGAAGGTACGAGCAGTACTTC	CATQGRYEQYF
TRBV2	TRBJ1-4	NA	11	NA	TGTGCCAGCAGTTTGGCAGGGAAACTGTTTTTT	CASSLAGKLFF
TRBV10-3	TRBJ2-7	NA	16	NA	TGTGCCATCAGTGCCGGCGGAGTGAGGGACCTCTACGAGCAGTACTTC	CAISAGGVRDLYEQYF
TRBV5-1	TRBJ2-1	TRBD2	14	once	TGCGCCAGCAGCCTCCGGGGGGTGATGAATGAGCAGTTCTTC	CASSLRGVMNEQFF
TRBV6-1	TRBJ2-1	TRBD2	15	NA	TGTGCCAGCAGTGACTTAGGGACTACCTACAATGAGCAGTTCTTC	CASSDLGTTYNEQFF
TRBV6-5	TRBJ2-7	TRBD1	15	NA	TGTGCCAGCAGTTATTGGACAGGGGGCTCCTACGAGCAGTACTTC	CASSYWTGGSYEQYF
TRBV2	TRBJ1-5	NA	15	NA	TGTGCCAGCAGTGAGGAACTTACTCGCAATCAGCCCCAGCATTTT	CASSEELTRNQPQHF
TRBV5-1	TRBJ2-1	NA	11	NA	TGCGCCAGCAGTTACAACAATGAGCAGTTCTTC	CASSYNNEQFF
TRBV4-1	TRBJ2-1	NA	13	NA	TGCGCCAGCAGCCAAGAAACATACAATGAGCAGTTCTTC	CASSQETYNEQFF
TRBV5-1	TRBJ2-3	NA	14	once	TGCGCCAGCAGCTTGGGGGACAGCACAGATACGCAGTATTTT	CASSLGDSTDTQYF
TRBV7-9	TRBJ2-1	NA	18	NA	TGTGCCAGCAGCTTAGTCCGGCTTCGAGCAGGTGGGGGCAATGAGCAGTTCTTC	CASSLVRLRAGGGNEQFF
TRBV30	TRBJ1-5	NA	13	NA	TGTGCAAGTGGACGGAATAGCAATCAGCCCCAGCATTTT	CASGRNSNQPQHF
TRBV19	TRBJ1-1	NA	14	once	TGTGCCAGTAGTATAGAGCCGGCGGGGGCTGAAGCTTTCTTT	CASSIEPAGAEAFF
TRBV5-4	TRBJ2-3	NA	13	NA	TGTGCCAGCAGCCGTACTGGGCAAGATACGCAGTATTTT	CASSRTGQDTQYF
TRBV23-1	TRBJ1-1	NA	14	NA	TGCGCCAGCAGTCGGGTCCCGTGTGGTGTAAAAGCTTTCTTT	CASSRVPCGVKAFF
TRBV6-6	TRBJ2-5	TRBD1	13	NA	TGTGCCAGCAGTTATGGACAGGGAGGGACCCAGTACTTC	CASSYGQGGTQYF